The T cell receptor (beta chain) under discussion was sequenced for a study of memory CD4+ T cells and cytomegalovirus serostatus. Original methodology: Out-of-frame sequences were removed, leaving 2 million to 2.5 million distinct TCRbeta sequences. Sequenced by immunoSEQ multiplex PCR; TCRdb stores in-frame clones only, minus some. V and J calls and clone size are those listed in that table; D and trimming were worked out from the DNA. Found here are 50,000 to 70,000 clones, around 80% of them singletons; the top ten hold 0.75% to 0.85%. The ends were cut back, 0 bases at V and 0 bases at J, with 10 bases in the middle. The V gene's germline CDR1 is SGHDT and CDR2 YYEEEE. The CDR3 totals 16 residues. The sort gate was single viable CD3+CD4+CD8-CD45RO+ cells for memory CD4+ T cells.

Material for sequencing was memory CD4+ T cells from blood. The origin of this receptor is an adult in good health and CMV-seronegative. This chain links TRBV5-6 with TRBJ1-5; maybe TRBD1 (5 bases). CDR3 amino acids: CASSLGQGYSNQPQHF. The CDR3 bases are TGTGCCAGCAGCTTGGGGCAGGGCTATAGCAATCAGCCCCAGCATTTT.